This T cell receptor beta chain was recovered during a study of shared clonotypes between healthy human individuals. V was pared by 9 bases and J by 4 bases, with 2 bases of the junction left unmatched. The germline gives CDR1 LNHDA, CDR2 SQIVND (reference sequence). This CDR3 is 12 amino acids long. TCRdb's copy holds only in-frame clones and misses some; the assay was immunoSEQ multiplex PCR. The table includes around 1,000,000 clones, approximately 80% detected once. As for this clone: This sample also contains other DNA sequences that code for the same CDR3.

Every one of the donors was a Caucasian adult that lived in Nashville, Tennessee. A split of CD4+ cells into CD45RA+ naive and CD45RA-negative memory subsets was performed. The chain carries TRBV19 and TRBJ2-1, with TRBD1 matching 8 bases. Sequencing was performed on memory CD4+ T cells from PBMCs. Documented subset: CD45RA-negative fraction. This clonotype was sampled from a man aged 18 to 30 in good health. Some clones in this sample may be carry-over from other donors' samples. The CDR3 coding sequence is TGTGCCAGCCGGGACAGGTACAATGAGCAGTTCTTC. Its translation is CASRDRYNEQFF.